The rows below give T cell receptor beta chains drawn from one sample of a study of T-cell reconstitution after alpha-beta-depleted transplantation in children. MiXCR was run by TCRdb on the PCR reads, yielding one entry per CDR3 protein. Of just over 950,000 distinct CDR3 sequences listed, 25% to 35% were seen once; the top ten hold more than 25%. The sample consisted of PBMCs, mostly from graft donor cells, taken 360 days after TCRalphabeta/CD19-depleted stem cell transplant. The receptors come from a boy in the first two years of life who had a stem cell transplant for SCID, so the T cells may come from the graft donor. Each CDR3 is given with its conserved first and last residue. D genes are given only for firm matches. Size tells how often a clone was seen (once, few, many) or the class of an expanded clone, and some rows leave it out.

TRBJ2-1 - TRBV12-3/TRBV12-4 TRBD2 CASRSSLGTRVNEQFF TGTGCCAGCAGGAGTTCCCTCGGGACTAGGGTAAATGAGCAGTTCTTC
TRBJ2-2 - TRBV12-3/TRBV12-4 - CASSSHRESGELFF TGTGCCAGCAGTTCCCACAGGGAATCCGGGGAGCTGTTTTTT
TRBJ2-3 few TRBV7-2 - CASKSRAPTDTQYF TGTGCCAGCAAGTCGAGGGCCCCCACAGATACGCAGTATTTT
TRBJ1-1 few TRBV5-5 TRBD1 CASSRGRGQMNTEAFF TGTGCCAGCAGCCGTGGAAGGGGACAGATGAACACTGAAGCTTTCTTT
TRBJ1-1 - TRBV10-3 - CAISDPGRWNTEAFF TGTGCCATCAGTGACCCGGGACGGTGGAACACTGAAGCTTTCTTT
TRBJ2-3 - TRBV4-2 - CASSQFAGRTDTQYF TGTGCCAGCAGCCAATTCGCGGGGCGCACAGATACGCAGTATTTT
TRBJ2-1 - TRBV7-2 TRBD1 CASRTGTGGWNEQFF TGTGCCAGCAGGACCGGGACAGGGGGCTGGAATGAGCAGTTCTTC
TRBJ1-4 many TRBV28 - CASSYNEKLFF TGTGCCAGCAGTTATAATGAAAAACTGTTTTTT
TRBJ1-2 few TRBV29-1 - CSVPDSHYGYTF TGCAGCGTTCCGGACAGTCACTATGGCTACACCTTC
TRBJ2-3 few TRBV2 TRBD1 CASSDGQGAAVTDTQYF TGTGCCAGCAGTGACGGACAGGGGGCGGCGGTTACAGATACGCAGTATTTT
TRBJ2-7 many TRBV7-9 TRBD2 CASSLYGSGASYEQYF TGTGCCAGCAGCTTATATGGTAGCGGGGCCTCCTACGAGCAGTACTTC
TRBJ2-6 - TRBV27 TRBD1 CASSVYVLGTGASGANVLTF TGTGCCAGCAGTGTTTATGTACTAGGGACAGGGGCCTCTGGGGCCAACGTCCTGACTTTC
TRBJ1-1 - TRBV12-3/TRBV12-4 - CASSFDRSPHTEAFF TGTGCCAGCAGTTTTGACAGGAGCCCACACACTGAAGCTTTCTTT
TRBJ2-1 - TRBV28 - CASSQTGYNSYNEQFF TGTGCCAGCAGTCAAACAGGCTACAATTCCTACAATGAGCAGTTCTTC
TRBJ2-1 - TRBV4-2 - CASSQDGLSGLNEQFF TGTGCCAGCAGCCAAGATGGGCTGAGCGGGCTCAATGAGCAGTTCTTC
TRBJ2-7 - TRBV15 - CATSRGSSPFSHEQYF TGTGCCACCAGCAGGGGTTCAAGCCCTTTTTCCCACGAGCAGTACTTC
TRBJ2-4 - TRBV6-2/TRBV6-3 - CASSYSMAFADIQYF TGTGCCAGCAGTTACTCGATGGCCTTCGCGGACATTCAGTACTTC
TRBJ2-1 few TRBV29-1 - CSVQPGNEQFF TGCAGCGTTCAGCCGGGGAACGAGCAGTTCTTC